This record concerns one TCR beta chain sequence. What it recognizes is unknown. The data were taken from a study of PD-1 blockade in classical Hodgkin lymphoma. As for the study in general: Once every 2 weeks, patients received intravenous nivolumab at 3 mg/kg. Whole-study results and caveats: Undefined causes, possibly disease activity or prior therapy, underlie the repertoire differences. Exclusion was applied to patients who started nivolumab under 1 year after ASCT.

Each and every patient relapsed after autologous stem cell transplantation, and patients got differing brentuximab vedotin exposure. CD4+ T cells were purified from thawed PBMCs by negative selection. Best responses were complete response, partial response or progressive disease. This table comes from immunoSEQ multiplex PCR, and its TCRdb copy is limited to in-frame clones, with some not included. The sample consists of 30,000 or so clones, 85% of them appearing once. The germline V gene has CDR1 SGHAT and CDR2 FQNNGV. This CDR3 is 17 amino acids long. Trimming took 5 bases from V and 5 from J; bases not matched to a gene: 10.

The sample here was CD4+ T cells from blood, taken at baseline. V is TRBV11-2 and J is TRBJ2-5; TRBD2 matches at 14 bases. This receptor was taken from a human donor with classical Hodgkin lymphoma. The CDR3, as DNA: TGTGCCAGCAGCGGCAGGGGACTAGCGGGAGTTGGGGAGACCCAGTACTTC. It encodes CASSGRGLAGVGETQYF.